Shown below are 7 T cell receptor beta chains from a single sample sequenced in a study of T-cell reconstitution after alpha-beta-depleted transplantation in children. TCRbeta library preparation incorporated unique molecular identifiers. One entry per CDR3 protein results from TCRdb running MiXCR on the PCR reads. The sample has around 680,000 distinct CDR3 sequences, roughly 15% seen once. The sample consisted of PBMCs from the stem cell graft donor, taken from the stem cell graft. Receptors were obtained from a human donor who donated a stem cell graft to a child with acute myeloid leukemia.

J is TRBJ2-1 and V is TRBV6-2 or TRBV6-3; 10 bases match TRBD2. This CDR3 spans 14 amino acids. The V gene's germline CDR1 is MNHEY and CDR2 SVGEGT. V gave up 2 bases and J gave up 9 bases; unmatched junction bases: 4. DNA for the CDR3: TGTGCCAGCAGTTACGAGCGGGGGGGCCGTGAGCAGTTCTTC. Encoded protein: CASSYERGGREQFF.

The rearrangement joins TRBV7-2 to TRBJ1-6, with a weak D call TRBD1 (6 bases). The CDR3 is 15 amino acids. Trimming took 3 bases from V and 2 from J, leaving 8 bases between them. The germline V gene encodes CDR1 SGHTA and CDR2 FQGNSA. The CDR3 DNA follows: TGTGCCAGCAGCTTGGACAGACCCTATAATTCACCCCTCCACTTT. Its protein is CASSLDRPYNSPLHF.

This clonotype showed up many times. This chain's CDR3 is CSARDFKGQGAEAFF. The CDR3 coding sequence is TGCAGTGCTAGAGATTTTAAGGGGCAGGGCGCTGAAGCTTTCTTT. The chain joins TRBV20-1 to TRBJ1-1; a possible D gene is TRBD1 (5 bases). V was shortened by 0 bases and J by 6 bases, with 17 bases between the two germline ends. Per germline, CDR1 DFQATT and CDR2 SNEGSKA (reference sequence). The CDR3 totals 15 residues.

V is TRBV7-3 and J is TRBJ2-3, with a tentative D call TRBD2 (6 bases). Deletions cut 1 base from V and 5 bases from J, with 13 bases between. CDR1 is SGHTA and CDR2 is FQGTGA in the germline V gene. There are 15 residues in the CDR3. CDR3 loop: CASSLSGTSGDTQYF. The CDR3 DNA follows: TGTGCCAGCAGCTTAAGCGGGACCTCGGGAGATACGCAGTATTTT.

This clonotype was counted ten times or more. The chain uses TRBV6-5 and TRBJ2-5, with 7 bases matching TRBD1. Germline CDR1 and CDR2: MNHEY and SVGAGI. The ends lost 5 bases at V and 2 bases at J; junction bases unmatched: 14. There are 17 residues in the CDR3. CDR3: CASSPTPGQAPQETQYF. The CDR3 bases are TGTGCCAGCAGTCCTACTCCCGGACAGGCCCCACAAGAGACCCAGTACTTC.

This clonotype came up once. The chain carries TRBV7-7 and TRBJ2-7; tentatively, D is TRBD1 or TRBD2 (6 bases each). The CDR3 is 14 residues long. V was trimmed by 4 bases and J by 3 bases, leaving 13 bases between them. CDR1 is SSHAT, CDR2 FNYEAQ, per germline (reference sequence). CDR3 DNA: TGTGCCAGCAGCTCCTGGGGGGCACTCTACGAGCAGTACTTC. Translated: CASSSWGALYEQYF.

This clonotype was seen ten or more times. This chain uses TRBV20-1 with TRBJ2-6; weak D call: TRBD1 (5 bases). Germline V gene lookup returns CDR1 DFQATT and CDR2 SNEGSKA (reference sequence). The CDR3 has 11 residues. This CDR3 reads CQGAGANVLTF. CDR3 nucleotide sequence: TGCCAAGGGGCTGGGGCCAACGTCCTGACTTTC.